This T cell receptor beta chain was captured by sequencing in a study of blood T cell repertoires in COVID-19. Study in general: Some COVID-19 samples were acute and others convalescent; all came from the United States, Italy and Spain. In each case, the material was cDNA or gDNA derived from T cells, B-cell-depleted T cells, or PBMCs.

The CDR3 sequence is 12 residues long. Germline lookup yields CDR1 GTSNPN and CDR2 SVGIG (reference sequence). Trimming cost V 7 bases and J 9 bases; bases outside gene matches: 9. In the original processing: Scientists estimated how many nucleated cells there were by amplifying reference gene primers. The method was immunoSEQ multiplex PCR; TCRdb's version includes in-frame clones alone and lacks a portion of them. V, J and clone size were drawn from that table, and D and trimming were deduced from the DNA. Of around 160,000 clones in the sample, 81% were seen once. This clone was detected only once.

The receptor comes from a human donor with acute or convalescent COVID-19. The donor label of this sample is uncertain. The chain has TRBV30 and TRBJ2-1; 7 bases are a match to TRBD1. The sample taken for sequencing was peripheral blood. CDR3 residues: CASTNRGGEQFF. In nucleotides, the CDR3 is TGTGCCTCGACCAACAGGGGCGGTGAGCAGTTCTTC.